The next 2 T cell receptor beta chains were all read from a single sample in a study of blood T cell repertoires in COVID-19. Repertoires were generated with immunoSEQ multiplex PCR, while TCRdb's copy carries only in-frame clones and drops some. Of just under 150,000 clones listed, 84% are singletons. Sample: peripheral blood. The receptors originated from a human donor in a cohort sampled during active COVID-19.

This clone was seen just once. The chain couples TRBV6-5 to TRBJ1-1, with 8 bases aligning to TRBD1. From germline, CDR1 is MNHEY and CDR2 SVGAGI. The CDR3 extends over 15 amino acids. After removal of 5 bases from V and 1 base from J, the junction contained 6 bases not matched to a gene. The CDR3 reads CASSQAGQENTEAFF. In nucleotides, the CDR3 is TGTGCCAGCAGTCAGGCGGGACAGGAGAACACTGAAGCTTTCTTT.

The chain combines TRBV5-4 with TRBJ1-2, with no clear D. In germline, CDR1 is SGHNT, CDR2 YYREEE (reference sequence). The CDR3 runs 11 residues. V shed 3 bases and J shed 5 bases, with 5 bases lying between them. The CDR3: CASSSGYGYTF. As DNA, the CDR3 is TGTGCCAGCAGCTCAGGATATGGCTACACCTTC.